This T cell receptor beta chain was sequenced for a study of T cells in Graves' hyperthyroidism and ophthalmopathy. Regarding the study as a whole: Before onset, ophthalmopathy was predicted by the model a median 6.5 months earlier. Through a model of 13 V-J features, ophthalmopathy was separated from stable hyperthyroidism.

These patients, aged 18 to 65, had recently diagnosed hyperthyroidism lasting under 2 months. J gave up 6 bases and V 4 bases, and 9 bases lay outside the gene matches. This CDR3 has 17 amino acids. Germline lookup yields CDR1 LGHDT and CDR2 YNNKEL (reference sequence). Using RNA transcripts as the source, TCR beta CDR3 regions were amplified. HTBI primers drove first-round RT-PCR of the TCR CDR3. Each CDR3 protein gets one entry after TCRdb re-called the multiplex PCR reads with MiXCR. Of roughly 630,000 distinct CDR3 sequences listed, less than 20% were seen once; the top ten hold about 7%. This clonotype came up many times. Its antigen is unidentified.

The material sequenced was blood. This TCR was recovered from a woman aged 25 to 39 with Graves' hyperthyroidism. The rearrangement uses TRBV3-1 and TRBJ2-1; 13 nucleotides line up with TRBD2. CDR3: CASSPNRRLAGGNEQFF. Here the CDR3 DNA reads TGTGCCAGCAGCCCCAATCGTCGACTAGCGGGGGGCAATGAGCAGTTCTTC.